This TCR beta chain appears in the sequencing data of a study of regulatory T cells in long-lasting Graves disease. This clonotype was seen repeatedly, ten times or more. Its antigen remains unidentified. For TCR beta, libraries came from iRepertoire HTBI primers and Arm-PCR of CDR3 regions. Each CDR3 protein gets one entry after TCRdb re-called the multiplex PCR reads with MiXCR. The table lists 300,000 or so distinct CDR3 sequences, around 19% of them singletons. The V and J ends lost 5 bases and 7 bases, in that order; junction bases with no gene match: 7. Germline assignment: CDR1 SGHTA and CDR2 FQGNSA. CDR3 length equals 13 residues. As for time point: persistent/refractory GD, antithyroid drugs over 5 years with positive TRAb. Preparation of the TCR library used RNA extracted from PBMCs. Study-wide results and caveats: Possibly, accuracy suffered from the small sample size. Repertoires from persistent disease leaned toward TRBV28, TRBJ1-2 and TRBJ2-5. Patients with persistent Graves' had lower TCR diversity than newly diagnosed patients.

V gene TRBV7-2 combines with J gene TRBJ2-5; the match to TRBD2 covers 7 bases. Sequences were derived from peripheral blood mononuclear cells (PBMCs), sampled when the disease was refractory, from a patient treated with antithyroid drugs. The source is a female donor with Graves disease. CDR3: CASSPGLGVTQYF. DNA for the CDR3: TGTGCCAGCAGCCCTGGACTAGGAGTGACCCAGTACTTC.